This record concerns one T cell receptor (beta chain) sequence. Its binding antigen is unknown. No base-level quality is on record; no much larger clone is a single base apart. The sample is drawn from a study of T-cell reconstitution after alpha-beta-depleted transplantation in children (dated by TCRdb to the mid-2010s). For the wider study: T-cell immune reconstitution after TCRalphabeta/CD19-depleted allogeneic hematopoietic cell transplantation in children was quantitatively tracked in the study by means of TCR repertoire profiling.

Libraries came from PCR. Data came from an Illumina HiSeq 2500. To normalize quantification of the TCRbeta repertoire, the TCR libraries were built with molecular barcoding that relied on unique molecular identifiers. The public sequencing data were trimmed at Q25 with fastp and processed into clonotypes with MiXCR by TCRdb, which kept only in-frame beta chains. Each CDR3 protein appears once, grouped with its most common genes and DNA. Counted in this sample were about 410,000 distinct CDR3 sequences; roughly 20% of them appeared once. The ten largest clones capture 3% to 4.5% of the sample. The CDR3 spans 12 residues, from the cysteine through the phenylalanine. Solely the CDR3 DNA is kept, with 36 bases framed from the first base. The germline V gene sets CDR1 to SNHLY and CDR2 to FYNNEI. V sheds 7 bases and J sheds 2 bases, leaving 9 bases between their ends.

The V gene is TRBV2 and the J gene is TRBJ2-7, with the D gene not confidently named. This sequence was found in a human donor who donated a stem cell graft to a child with acute myeloid leukemia. The specimen comprised PBMCs from the stem cell graft donor, sampled from the stem cell graft. Here is the DNA: TGTGCCAGCATAGGGTTACCCTACGAGCAGTACTTC. Its coded protein is CASIGLPYEQYF.